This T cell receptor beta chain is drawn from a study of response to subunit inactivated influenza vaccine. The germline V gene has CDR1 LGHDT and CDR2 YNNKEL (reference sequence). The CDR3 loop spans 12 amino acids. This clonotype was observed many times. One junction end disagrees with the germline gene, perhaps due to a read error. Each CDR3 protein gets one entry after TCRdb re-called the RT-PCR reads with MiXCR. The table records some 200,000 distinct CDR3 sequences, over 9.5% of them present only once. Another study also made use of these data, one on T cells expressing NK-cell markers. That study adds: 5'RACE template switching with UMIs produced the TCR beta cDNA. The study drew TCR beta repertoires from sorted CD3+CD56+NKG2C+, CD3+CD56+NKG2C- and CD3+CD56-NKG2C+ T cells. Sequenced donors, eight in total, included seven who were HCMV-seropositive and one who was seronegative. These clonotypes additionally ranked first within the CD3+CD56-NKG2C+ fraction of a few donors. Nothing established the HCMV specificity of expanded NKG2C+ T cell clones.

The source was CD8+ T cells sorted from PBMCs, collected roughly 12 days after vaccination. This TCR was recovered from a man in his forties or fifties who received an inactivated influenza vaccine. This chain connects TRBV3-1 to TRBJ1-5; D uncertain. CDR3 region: CASSQGNQPQHF. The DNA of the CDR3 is TGCGCCAGCAGCCAAGGTAATCAGCCCCAGCATTTT. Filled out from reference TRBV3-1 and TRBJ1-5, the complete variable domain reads DTAVSQTPKYLVTQMGNDKSIKCEQNLGHDTMYWYKQDSKKFLKIMFSYNNKELIINETVPNRFSPKSPDKAHLNLHINSLELGDSAVYFCASSQGNQPQHFGDGTRLSIL.